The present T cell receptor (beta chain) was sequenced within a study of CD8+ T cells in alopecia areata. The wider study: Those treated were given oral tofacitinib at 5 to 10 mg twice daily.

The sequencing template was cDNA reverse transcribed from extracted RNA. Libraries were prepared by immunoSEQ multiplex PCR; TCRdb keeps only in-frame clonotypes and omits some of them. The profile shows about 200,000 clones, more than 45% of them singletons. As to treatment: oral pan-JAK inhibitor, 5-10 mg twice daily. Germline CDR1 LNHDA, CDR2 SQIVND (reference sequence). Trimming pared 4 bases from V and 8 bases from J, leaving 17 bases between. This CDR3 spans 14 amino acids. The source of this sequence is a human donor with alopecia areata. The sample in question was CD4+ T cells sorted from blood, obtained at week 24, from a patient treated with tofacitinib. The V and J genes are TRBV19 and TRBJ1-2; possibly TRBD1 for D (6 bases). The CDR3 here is CASSTRDGQGGYTF. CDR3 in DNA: TGTGCCAGTAGTACGAGAGACGGCCAGGGGGGCTACACCTTC.